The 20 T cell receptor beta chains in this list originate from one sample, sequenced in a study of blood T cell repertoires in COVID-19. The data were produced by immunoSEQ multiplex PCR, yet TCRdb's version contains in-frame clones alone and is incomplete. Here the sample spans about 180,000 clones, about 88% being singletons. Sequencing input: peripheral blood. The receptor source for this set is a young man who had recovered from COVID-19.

CDR3 residues: CASSDSSGGPWNEQFF. Here the CDR3 DNA reads TGTGCCAGCAGCGACTCAAGCGGGGGCCCCTGGAATGAGCAGTTCTTC. The V and J genes are TRBV9 and TRBJ2-1; the match to TRBD2 covers 8 bases. CDR1 is SGDLS, CDR2 YYNGEE, per germline. The CDR3 is 16 residues long. Trimming removed 3 bases from V and 7 bases from J; junction bases left unmatched: 12.

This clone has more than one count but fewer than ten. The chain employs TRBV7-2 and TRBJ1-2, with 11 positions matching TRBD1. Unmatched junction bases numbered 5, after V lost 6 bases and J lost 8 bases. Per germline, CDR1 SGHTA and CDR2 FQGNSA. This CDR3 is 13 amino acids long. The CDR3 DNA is TGTGCCAGCAGATTTGGGACAGGGGGAGGCTACACCTTC. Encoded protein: CASRFGTGGGYTF.

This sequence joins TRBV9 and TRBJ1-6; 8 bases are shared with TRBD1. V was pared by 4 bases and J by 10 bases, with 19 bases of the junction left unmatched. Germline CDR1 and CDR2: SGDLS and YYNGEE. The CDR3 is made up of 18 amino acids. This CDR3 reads CASSPRGQGEIGASPLHF. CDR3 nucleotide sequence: TGTGCCAGCAGCCCCCGAGGACAGGGCGAAATCGGGGCCTCACCCCTCCACTTT.

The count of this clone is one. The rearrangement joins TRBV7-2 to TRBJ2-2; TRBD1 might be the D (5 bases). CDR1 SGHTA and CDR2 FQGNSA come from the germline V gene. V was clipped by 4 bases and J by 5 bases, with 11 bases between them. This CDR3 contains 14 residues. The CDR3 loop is CASSYQGTTGELFF. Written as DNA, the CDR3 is TGTGCCAGCAGCTATCAGGGTACAACCGGGGAGCTGTTTTTT.

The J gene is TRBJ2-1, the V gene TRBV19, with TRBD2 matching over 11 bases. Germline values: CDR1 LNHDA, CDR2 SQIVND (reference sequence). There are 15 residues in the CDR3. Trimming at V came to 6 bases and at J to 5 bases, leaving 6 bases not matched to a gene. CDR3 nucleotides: TGTGCCAGTAGGAAACTAGCGGGAGTTGACAATGAGCAGTTCTTC. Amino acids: CASRKLAGVDNEQFF.

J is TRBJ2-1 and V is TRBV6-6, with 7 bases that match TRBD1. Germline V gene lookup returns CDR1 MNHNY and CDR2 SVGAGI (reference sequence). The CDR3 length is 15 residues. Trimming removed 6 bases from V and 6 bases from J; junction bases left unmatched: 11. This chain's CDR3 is CASRRGQALSNEQFF. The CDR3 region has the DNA TGTGCCAGCAGACGAGGACAGGCCCTTTCCAATGAGCAGTTCTTC.

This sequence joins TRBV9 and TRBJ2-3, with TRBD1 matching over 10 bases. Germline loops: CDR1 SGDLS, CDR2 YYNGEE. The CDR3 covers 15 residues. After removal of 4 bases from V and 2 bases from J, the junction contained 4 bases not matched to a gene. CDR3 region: CASSRGTGDTDTQYF. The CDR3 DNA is TGTGCCAGCAGCAGGGGGACAGGGGACACAGATACGCAGTATTTT.

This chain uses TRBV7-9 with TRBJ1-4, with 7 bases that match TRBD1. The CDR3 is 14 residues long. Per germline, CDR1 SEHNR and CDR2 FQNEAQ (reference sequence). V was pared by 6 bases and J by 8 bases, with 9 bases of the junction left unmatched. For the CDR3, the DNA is TGTGCCAGCAGGACAACAGGGGTAGAGGAAAAACTGTTTTTT. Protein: CASRTTGVEEKLFF.

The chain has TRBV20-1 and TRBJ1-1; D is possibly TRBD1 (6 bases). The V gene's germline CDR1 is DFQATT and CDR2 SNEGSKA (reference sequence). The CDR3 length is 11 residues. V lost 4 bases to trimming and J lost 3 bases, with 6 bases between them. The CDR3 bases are TGCAGTGCTAAGGGGGACACTGAAGCTTTCTTT. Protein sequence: CSAKGDTEAFF.

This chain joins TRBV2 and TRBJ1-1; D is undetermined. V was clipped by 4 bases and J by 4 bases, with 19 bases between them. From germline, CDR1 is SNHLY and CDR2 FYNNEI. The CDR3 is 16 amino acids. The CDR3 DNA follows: TGTGCCAGCAGTGGTAGGAGCATAGCGGTGGGCACTGAAGCTTTCTTT. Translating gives CASSGRSIAVGTEAFF.

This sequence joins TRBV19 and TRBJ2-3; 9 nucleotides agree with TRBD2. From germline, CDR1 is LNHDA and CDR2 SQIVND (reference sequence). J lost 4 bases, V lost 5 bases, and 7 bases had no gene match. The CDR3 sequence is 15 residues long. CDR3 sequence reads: CASSLGTSFADTQYF. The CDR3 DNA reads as TGTGCCAGTAGTTTGGGGACTAGCTTCGCAGATACGCAGTATTTT.

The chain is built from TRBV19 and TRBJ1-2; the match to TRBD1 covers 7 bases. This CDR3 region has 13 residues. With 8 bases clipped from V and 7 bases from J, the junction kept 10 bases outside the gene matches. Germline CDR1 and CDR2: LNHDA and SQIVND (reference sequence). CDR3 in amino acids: CASVPDRIGGYTF. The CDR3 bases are TGTGCCAGTGTCCCGGACAGGATCGGTGGCTACACCTTC.

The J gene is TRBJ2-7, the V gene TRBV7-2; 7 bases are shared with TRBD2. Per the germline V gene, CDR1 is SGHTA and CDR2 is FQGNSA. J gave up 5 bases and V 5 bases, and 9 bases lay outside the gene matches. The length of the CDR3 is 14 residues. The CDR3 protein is CASSGYSGNHEQYF. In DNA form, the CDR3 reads TGTGCCAGCAGCGGGTACAGCGGGAATCACGAGCAGTACTTC.

The CDR3 region is CASSLFRGSGFYEQYF. The DNA of the CDR3 is TGTGCCAGCAGCTTATTCAGGGGCTCAGGGTTCTACGAGCAGTACTTC. V usage is TRBV7-9 and J usage is TRBJ2-7; tentatively, D is TRBD1 (6 bases). The CDR3 has 16 residues. Germline V CDR1 and CDR2: SEHNR, FQNEAQ (reference sequence). With 2 bases removed from V and 3 bases from J, the gap between germline ends came to 17 bases.

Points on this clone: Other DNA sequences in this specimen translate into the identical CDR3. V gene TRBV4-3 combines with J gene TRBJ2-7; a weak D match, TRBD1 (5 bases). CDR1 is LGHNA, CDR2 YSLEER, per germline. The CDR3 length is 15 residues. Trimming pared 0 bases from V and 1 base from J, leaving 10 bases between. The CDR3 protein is CASSQDWQGSYEQYF. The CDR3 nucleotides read TGCGCCAGCAGCCAAGATTGGCAGGGATCCTACGAGCAGTACTTC.

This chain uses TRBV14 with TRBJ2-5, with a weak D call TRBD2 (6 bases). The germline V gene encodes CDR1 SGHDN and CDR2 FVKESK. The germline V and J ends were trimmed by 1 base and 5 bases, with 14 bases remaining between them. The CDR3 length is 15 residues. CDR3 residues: CASSQGGSGWETQYF. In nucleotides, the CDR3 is TGTGCCAGCAGCCAAGGGGGTAGCGGCTGGGAGACCCAGTACTTC. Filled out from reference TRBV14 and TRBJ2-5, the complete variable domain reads EAGVTQFPSHSVIEKGQTVTLRCDPISGHDNLYWYRRVMGKEIKFLLHFVKESKQDESGMPNNRFLAERTGGTYSTLKVQPAELEDSGVYFCASSQGGSGWETQYFGPGTRLLVL.

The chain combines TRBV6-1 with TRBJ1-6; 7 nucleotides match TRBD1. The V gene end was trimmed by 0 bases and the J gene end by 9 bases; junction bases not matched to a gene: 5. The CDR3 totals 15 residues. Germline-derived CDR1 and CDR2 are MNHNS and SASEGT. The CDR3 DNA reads TGTGCCAGCAGTGAAGCCCAACAGGGGCGTTCACCCCTCCACTTT. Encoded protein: CASSEAQQGRSPLHF.

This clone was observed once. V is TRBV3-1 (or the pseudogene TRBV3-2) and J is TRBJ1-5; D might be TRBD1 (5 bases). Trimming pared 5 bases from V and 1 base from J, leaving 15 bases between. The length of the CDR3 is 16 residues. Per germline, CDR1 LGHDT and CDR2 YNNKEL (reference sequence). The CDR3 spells CASSSSRGVSNQPQHF. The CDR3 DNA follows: TGTGCCAGCAGCAGCTCTCGGGGGGTCAGCAATCAGCCCCAGCATTTT.

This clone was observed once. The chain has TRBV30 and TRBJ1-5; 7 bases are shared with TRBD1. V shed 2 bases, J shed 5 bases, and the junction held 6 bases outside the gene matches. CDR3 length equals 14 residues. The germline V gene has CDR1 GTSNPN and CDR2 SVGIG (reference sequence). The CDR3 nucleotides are TGTGCCTGGAGTTTCGGGACAGCGCATCAGCCCCAGCATTTT. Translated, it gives CAWSFGTAHQPQHF.

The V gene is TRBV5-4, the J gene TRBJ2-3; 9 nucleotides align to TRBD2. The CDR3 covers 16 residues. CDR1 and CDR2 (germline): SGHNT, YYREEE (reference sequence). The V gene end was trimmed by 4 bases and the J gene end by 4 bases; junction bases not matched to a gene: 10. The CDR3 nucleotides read TGTGCCAGCAGCCCCCCCGGGACTAGCCTGTCAGATACGCAGTATTTT. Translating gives CASSPPGTSLSDTQYF.